This T cell receptor beta chain was identified during a study of T cell responses to AZD1222 COVID-19 vaccine. Study-wide points: Spike-specific TCR breadth and depth both grew after two AZD1222 doses. White British ancestry dominated among donors, who included more females, and clonal diversity was possibly underestimated. Spike-wide coverage was observed for vaccine-associated CD4 TCRs, with dominant responses at 160-218 and 743-854.

This table comes from immunoSEQ multiplex PCR, and its TCRdb copy is limited to in-frame clones, with some not included. Among roughly 180,000 clones listed, just over 90% were seen once. On this clone itself: Its antigen is currently unknown.

Sample: peripheral blood, taken 28 days after the second AZD1222 dose. The sequence was collected from an adult who received the AZD1222 COVID-19 vaccine.

The CDR3 region is CASRAGGGGNQPQHF. CDR3 sequence (DNA): TGTGCCAGCAGGGCGGGGGGTGGCGGCAATCAGCCCCAGCATTTT. The chain has TRBV2 and TRBJ1-5; D might be TRBD1 (5 bases). Germline values: CDR1 SNHLY, CDR2 FYNNEI. The V end lost 6 bases, the J end lost 2 bases, and 14 bases lay between the germline ends. The CDR3 runs 15 residues.